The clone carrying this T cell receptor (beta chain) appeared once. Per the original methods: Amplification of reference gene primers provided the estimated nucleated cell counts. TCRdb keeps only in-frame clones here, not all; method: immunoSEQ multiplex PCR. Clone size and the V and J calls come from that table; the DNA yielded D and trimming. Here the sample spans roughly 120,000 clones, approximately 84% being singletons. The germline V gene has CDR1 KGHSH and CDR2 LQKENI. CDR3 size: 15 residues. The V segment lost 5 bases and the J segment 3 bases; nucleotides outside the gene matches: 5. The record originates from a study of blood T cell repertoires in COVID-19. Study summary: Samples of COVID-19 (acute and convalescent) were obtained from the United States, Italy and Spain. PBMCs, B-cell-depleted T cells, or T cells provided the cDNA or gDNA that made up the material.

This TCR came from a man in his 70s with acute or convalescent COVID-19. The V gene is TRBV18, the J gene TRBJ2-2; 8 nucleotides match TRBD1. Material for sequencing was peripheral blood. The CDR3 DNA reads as TGTGCCAGCTCAGGGACAGGCTGGGACACCGGGGAGCTGTTTTTT. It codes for CASSGTGWDTGELFF.